This T cell receptor (beta chain) was identified during a study of blood T cell repertoires in COVID-19. In the study overall: Samples came from the United States, Italy and Spain, spanning acute and convalescent COVID-19. In each case, the material was cDNA or gDNA derived from T cells, B-cell-depleted T cells, or PBMCs.

The germline gives CDR1 MDHEN, CDR2 SYDVKM. Trimming left V 7 bases short and J 4 bases short, with 16 bases between. The CDR3 length is 14 residues. The authors' processing: Scientists estimated how many nucleated cells there were by amplifying reference gene primers. TCRdb's table, derived via immunoSEQ multiplex PCR, lists solely in-frame clones and lacks some. That table gives V, J and clone size, and the DNA gave D and trimming. The sample consists of 100,000 to 150,000 clones, around four fifths of them appearing once. This clone came up once. This clonotype originated in a man between 60 and 75 years old with acute or convalescent COVID-19. The sequenced sample was peripheral blood. This rearrangement joins TRBV28 to TRBJ1-2; perhaps TRBD1 as D (5 bases). The CDR3 loop reads CASTLGWGVYGYTF. CDR3 sequence (DNA): TGTGCCAGCACCCTGGGGTGGGGGGTCTATGGCTACACCTTC.